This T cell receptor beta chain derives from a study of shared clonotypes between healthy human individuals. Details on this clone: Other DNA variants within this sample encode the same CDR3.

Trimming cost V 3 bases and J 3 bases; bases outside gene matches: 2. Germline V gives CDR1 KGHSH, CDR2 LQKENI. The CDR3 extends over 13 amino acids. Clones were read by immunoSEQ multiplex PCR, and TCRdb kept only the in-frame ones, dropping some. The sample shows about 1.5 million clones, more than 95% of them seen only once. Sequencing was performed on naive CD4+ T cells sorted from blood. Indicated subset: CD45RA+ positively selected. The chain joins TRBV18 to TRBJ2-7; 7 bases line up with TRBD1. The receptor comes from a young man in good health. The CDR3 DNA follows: TGTGCCAGCTCACCCAGGACAGGCTACGAGCAGTACTTC. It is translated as CASSPRTGYEQYF.